These 27 T cell receptor beta chains share one sample of origin, sequenced in a study of read filtering for tumor transcriptome and immune sequencing. Molecular barcoded adaptors covering alpha/delta and beta/gamma chains were used on around 370 ng RNA. TCRdb passed the reads through MiXCR, listing each CDR3 protein once. The sample contains more than 70,000 distinct CDR3 sequences, about 22% of which appear only once. Sequences were obtained from a population of CD138-negative cells sorted from bone marrow. These receptors all stem from a donor at least 40 years old with multiple myeloma.

The sample holds many counts of this clonotype. The chain recombines TRBV12-3 or TRBV12-4 with TRBJ1-1, with TRBD1 identical over 7 bases. Losses at the gene ends were 6 bases for V and 0 bases for J; bases not matched to a gene: 4. This CDR3 spans 14 amino acids. The CDR3 reads CASRLQGMNTEAFF. The CDR3 DNA is TGTGCCAGCAGGCTACAGGGGATGAACACTGAAGCTTTCTTT.

In its sample, this clonotype was seen a few times. The V call is TRBV20-1, the J call TRBJ2-3; maybe TRBD1 (5 bases). The germline V gene has CDR1 DFQATT and CDR2 SNEGSKA (reference sequence). V lost 0 bases and J 2 bases, leaving 12 bases between the germline ends. This CDR3 is built from 15 residues. The DNA for the CDR3 is TGCAGTGCTAGAGATAAGGGGAAGACCACAGATACGCAGTATTTT. Protein product: CSARDKGKTTDTQYF.

The chain is built from TRBV28 and TRBJ2-5; D unresolved. CDR1 is MDHEN, CDR2 SYDVKM, per germline. The V and J ends lost 1 base and 2 bases respectively, with 5 bases between them. This CDR3 region has 13 residues. CDR3 loop: CASSLFRQETQYF. The CDR3 DNA sequence: TGTGCCAGCAGTTTATTCAGACAAGAGACCCAGTACTTC.

This clonotype turned up a few times. The V and J genes are TRBV5-1 and TRBJ1-1, with 9 bases aligning to TRBD1. The CDR3 consists of 18 residues. Trimming cost V 1 base and J 1 base; bases outside gene matches: 11. Germline values: CDR1 SGHRS, CDR2 YFSETQ. CDR3 sequence (DNA): TGCGCCAGCAGCTTGTTTCCCCCTGGACAGGGGACGAACACTGAAGCTTTCTTT. Protein: CASSLFPPGQGTNTEAFF.

In its sample, this clonotype was seen many times. DNA for the CDR3: TGCAGCGGGTCCGGTACGGCCCACAATGAGCAGTTCTTC. This sequence encodes CSGSGTAHNEQFF. The chain recombines TRBV29-1 with TRBJ2-1; D is unclear. Germline V lookup: CDR1 SQVTM, CDR2 ANQGSEA. V was clipped by 7 bases and J by 5 bases, with 15 bases between them. This CDR3 contains 13 residues.

This clonotype was counted a few times. V and J are TRBV7-3 and TRBJ2-2, with 9 bases lining up with TRBD1. After removal of 6 bases from V and 7 bases from J, the junction contained 6 bases not matched to a gene. This CDR3 is 14 amino acids long. Germline CDR1 and CDR2: SGHTA and FQGTGA. CDR3 loop: CASRGQGGGGELFF. DNA of the CDR3: TGTGCCAGCAGGGGACAGGGTGGCGGCGGGGAGCTGTTTTTT.

In its sample, this clonotype was seen many times. This rearrangement joins TRBV7-6 to TRBJ2-2; D not resolved. The length of the CDR3 is 12 residues. CDR1 and CDR2 (germline): SGHVS, FNYEAQ. The ends were cut back, 5 bases at V and 5 bases at J, with 6 bases in the middle. The DNA of the CDR3 is TGTGCCAGCAGCCAACTTACCGGGGAGCTGTTTTTT. Encoded protein: CASSQLTGELFF.

This clonotype was seen many times. V gene TRBV3-1 combines with J gene TRBJ1-1; D call uncertain. This CDR3 comprises 14 residues. Trimming shortened V by 1 base and J by 6 bases, and 12 bases separated the two germline ends. CDR1 and CDR2 (germline): LGHDT, YNNKEL (reference sequence). The CDR3 DNA reads as TGTGCCAGCAGCCAAGGGCTCACCGACTCTGAAGCTTTCTTT. Protein: CASSQGLTDSEAFF. The entire variable domain, with the rest obtained from reference TRBV3-1 and TRBJ1-1, is as follows: DTAVSQTPKYLVTQMGNDKSIKCEQNLGHDTMYWYKQDSKKFLKIMFSYNNKELIINETVPNRFSPKSPDKAHLNLHINSLELGDSAVYFCASSQGLTDSEAFFGQGTRLTVV.

This clonotype has at least ten counts. The rearrangement links TRBV7-8 to TRBJ2-2, with D possibly TRBD1 on 5 matching bases. Germline V CDR1 and CDR2: SGHVS, FQNEAQ. This CDR3 is built from 20 residues. V was trimmed by 1 base and J by 0 bases, leaving 21 bases between them. The CDR3 DNA reads TGTGCCAGCAGCTTAGGTACAGGATGGACCCTCATCTCGAACACCGGGGAGCTGTTTTTT. This gives the protein CASSLGTGWTLISNTGELFF.

In its sample, this clonotype was seen a few times. V usage is TRBV20-1 and J usage is TRBJ1-6; no definite D call. CDR1 is DFQATT and CDR2 is SNEGSKA in the germline V gene (reference sequence). The CDR3 runs to 13 residues. Trimming removed 1 base from V and 9 bases from J, with 10 bases in between. The CDR3 protein is CSARVDLGSPLHF. CDR3 sequence (DNA): TGCAGTGCTAGAGTGGACTTGGGTTCACCCCTCCACTTT.

The genes are TRBV6-5 and TRBJ2-1, with 9 nucleotides matching TRBD1. V lost 6 bases, J lost 7 bases, and 7 bases stayed unmatched. The CDR3 is 14 amino acids. From germline, CDR1 is MNHEY and CDR2 SVGAGI. This chain's CDR3 is CASRGNRGRNEQFF. CDR3 nucleotide sequence: TGTGCCAGCAGAGGGAACAGGGGGCGGAATGAGCAGTTCTTC.

This clonotype came up a few times. The CDR3 nucleotides are TGTGCCAGTAGTATCTTTCGACAGGGCTCCTACAATGAGCAGTTCTTC. This codes for CASSIFRQGSYNEQFF. This chain uses TRBV19 with TRBJ2-1; TRBD1 agrees at 7 bases. Unmatched junction bases numbered 5, after V lost 3 bases and J lost 0 bases. The CDR3 covers 16 residues. CDR1 and CDR2 from the germline V gene are LNHDA and SQIVND (reference sequence).

This clonotype was observed once. This may stem from a read error, because a much larger clone lies one nucleotide away. Here the CDR3 omits its conserved ending phenylalanine or tryptophan, so a read error is the likely source. The rearrangement links TRBV7-6 to TRBJ1-1, with 8 bases aligning to TRBD1. This CDR3 has 13 amino acids. Unmatched junction bases numbered 5, after V lost 6 bases and J lost 5 bases. Germline CDR1 is SGHVS and CDR2 is FNYEAQ. The CDR3, as DNA: TGTGCCAGCAGACAAGACAGGGGTACTGAAGCTTTCCTT. Residues: CASRQDRGTEAFL.

The table lists this clonotype with many counts. The rearrangement links TRBV5-1 to TRBJ1-1; 7 bases match TRBD1. The CDR3 spans 15 residues. J was trimmed by 3 bases and V by 0 bases; bases with no gene match: 5. The germline V gene has CDR1 SGHRS and CDR2 YFSETQ. Here the CDR3 reads CASSLVPGGDTEAFF. The CDR3, as DNA: TGCGCCAGCAGCTTGGTTCCAGGGGGAGACACTGAAGCTTTCTTT.

This clonotype was found a few times. The chain couples TRBV6-6 to TRBJ1-5; D gene uncertain. Trimming pared 10 bases from V and 3 bases from J, leaving 16 bases between. The CDR3 runs 14 residues. Germline CDR1 MNHNY, CDR2 SVGAGI (reference sequence). The CDR3 sequence: CATATRASNQPQHF. CDR3 in DNA: TGTGCCACCGCGACACGTGCCTCCAATCAGCCCCAGCATTTT.

The table lists this clonotype with many counts. The chain combines TRBV11-2 with TRBJ2-4, with TRBD2 matching 13 bases. From germline, CDR1 is SGHAT and CDR2 FQNNGV. CDR3 length: 15 amino acids. V was pared by 5 bases and J by 4 bases, with 2 bases of the junction left unmatched. CDR3 in amino acids: CASSGTSGAKNIQYF. As DNA, the CDR3 is TGTGCCAGCAGCGGGACTAGCGGGGCGAAAAACATTCAGTACTTC.

Comment on this clonotype: Being one base from a much bigger clone, this may be a read error. The gene calls are TRBV20-1 and TRBJ2-7; TRBD1 might be the D (5 bases). The CDR3 sequence is 13 residues long. CDR1 and CDR2 from the germline V gene are DFQATT and SNEGSKA (reference sequence). V lost 1 base and J 9 bases, leaving 16 bases between the germline ends. CDR3 bases: TGCAGTGCTAGAGGGACACCCCTCTTAGGGCAGTACTTC. Its translation: CSARGTPLLGQYF.

With regard to this clonotype: A much bigger clone sits one base away, suggesting this may be a read error. Lacking the conserved final phenylalanine or tryptophan, this CDR3 likely reflects a read error. This sequence joins TRBV6-5 and TRBJ2-7; the D call may be TRBD1 or TRBD2 (6 bases each). Per germline, CDR1 MNHEY and CDR2 SVGAGI. Trimming shortened V by 5 bases and J by 9 bases, and 11 bases separated the two germline ends. The CDR3 consists of 11 residues. CDR3 amino acids: CASSMGGLQYL. CDR3 nucleotide sequence: TGTGCCAGCAGTATGGGGGGCTTGCAGTACCTC.

CDR3 nucleotide sequence: TGTGCCAGCAGCGCTACCGGGGAGCTGTTTTTT. The encoded protein is CASSATGELFF. The chain has TRBV28 and TRBJ2-2; D is unclear. Trimming shortened V by 6 bases and J by 5 bases, and 4 bases separated the two germline ends. The CDR3 is 11 residues long. CDR1 is MDHEN and CDR2 is SYDVKM in the germline V gene.

This clonotype was observed many times. The V and J genes are TRBV28 and TRBJ2-7; D ambiguous. The CDR3 contains 11 residues. With 7 bases removed from V and 3 bases from J, the gap between germline ends came to 7 bases. Germline-derived CDR1 and CDR2 are MDHEN and SYDVKM. The CDR3 spells CASTVSYEQYF. In DNA form, the CDR3 reads TGTGCCAGCACCGTCAGCTACGAGCAGTACTTC.

This clonotype has a count of ten or more. V and J are TRBV12-3 or TRBV12-4 and TRBJ2-2; D perhaps matches TRBD2 (5 bases). V gave up 3 bases and J gave up 7 bases, with 18 bases separating them. The CDR3 has 16 residues. In DNA form, the CDR3 reads TGTGCCAGCAGTTTCGGTGGTGGGCTAGCCATCGGGGAGCTGTTTTTT. This sequence encodes CASSFGGGLAIGELFF.

This clonotype turned up a few times. A much larger clone sits a single nucleotide away, making a read error possible. V is TRBV20-1 and J is TRBJ1-1; unclear D gene. Germline CDR1 reads DFQATT; CDR2 reads SNEGSKA (reference sequence). The CDR3 length is 11 residues. In DNA, the CDR3 is TGCAGGCTGGCGGGGAACTCTGAAGCTTTCTTT. Translation gives CRLAGNSEAFF.

This clonotype has a count of ten or more. The chain is built from TRBV7-9 and TRBJ1-1; no firm D call. Germline assignment: CDR1 SEHNR and CDR2 FQNEAQ (reference sequence). The CDR3 contains 12 residues. V gave up 3 bases and J gave up 6 bases, with 8 bases separating them. The DNA of the CDR3 is TGTGCCAGCAGCTTTGGGTTTTCTGAAGCTTTCTTT. This sequence encodes CASSFGFSEAFF.

This clonotype came up many times. The CDR3 nucleotides read TGCAGTGCTAGTAGGGGCACGGGATCGACACGGTCTTTCTTT. Its translation: CSASRGTGSTRSFF. The chain carries TRBV20-1 and TRBJ1-1; D possibly corresponds to TRBD1 (5 bases). This CDR3 has 14 residues. V was pared by 3 bases and J by 12 bases, with 23 bases between. CDR1 and CDR2 from the germline V gene are DFQATT and SNEGSKA (reference sequence).

Ten or more counts support this clonotype. The chain couples TRBV11-1 to TRBJ2-3, with 9 bases identical to TRBD2. Germline V CDR1 and CDR2: SGHAT, FQDESV (reference sequence). The CDR3 covers 17 residues. V was clipped by 5 bases and J by 1 base; unmatched bases: 10. The CDR3 loop reads CASSLTLAGARTDTQYF. The CDR3 DNA sequence: TGTGCCAGCAGCCTCACATTAGCGGGGGCCCGCACAGATACGCAGTATTTT.

This clonotype was detected ten times or more. The rearrangement joins TRBV12-3 or TRBV12-4 to TRBJ2-1; TRBD2 aligns across 8 bases. The CDR3 has 18 residues. V lost 5 bases and J lost 2; bases outside the gene matches: 14. The CDR3 DNA follows: TGTGCCAGCAGTAAAACCACAAAACTAGCGGCCACCTACAATGAGCAGTTCTTC. Protein product: CASSKTTKLAATYNEQFF.

As regards this clonotype: A much larger clone is a single base away; this may be a read error. The rearrangement uses TRBV7-2 and TRBJ2-1; TRBD2 agrees at 12 bases. Germline CDR1 reads SGHTA; CDR2 reads FQGNSA. CDR3 size: 17 residues. Trimming cost V 3 bases and J 2 bases; bases outside gene matches: 5. This CDR3 reads CASSFVPSGGAYNEQFF. The CDR3 DNA reads as TGTGCCAGCAGCTTCGTTCCTAGCGGGGGGGCCTACAATGAGCAGTTCTTC. Filled out from reference TRBV7-2 and TRBJ2-1, the complete variable domain reads GAGVSQSPSNKVTEKGKDVELRCDPISGHTALYWYRQSLGQGLEFLIYFQGNSAPDKSGLPSDRFSAERTGGSVSTLTIQRTQQEDSAVYLCASSFVPSGGAYNEQFFGPGTRLTVL.